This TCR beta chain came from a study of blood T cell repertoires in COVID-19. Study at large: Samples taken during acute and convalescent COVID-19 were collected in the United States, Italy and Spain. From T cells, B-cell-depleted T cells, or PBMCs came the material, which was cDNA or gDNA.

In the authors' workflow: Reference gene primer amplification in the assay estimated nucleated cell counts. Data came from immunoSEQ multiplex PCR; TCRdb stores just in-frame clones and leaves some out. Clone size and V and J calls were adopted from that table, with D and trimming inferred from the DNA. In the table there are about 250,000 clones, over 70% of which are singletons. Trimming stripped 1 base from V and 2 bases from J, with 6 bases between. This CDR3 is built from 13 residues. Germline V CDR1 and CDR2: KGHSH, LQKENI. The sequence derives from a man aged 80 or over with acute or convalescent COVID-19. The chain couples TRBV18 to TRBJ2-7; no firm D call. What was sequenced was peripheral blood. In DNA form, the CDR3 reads TGTGCCAGCTCACCACGACTCACCTACGAGCAGTACTTC. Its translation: CASSPRLTYEQYF.